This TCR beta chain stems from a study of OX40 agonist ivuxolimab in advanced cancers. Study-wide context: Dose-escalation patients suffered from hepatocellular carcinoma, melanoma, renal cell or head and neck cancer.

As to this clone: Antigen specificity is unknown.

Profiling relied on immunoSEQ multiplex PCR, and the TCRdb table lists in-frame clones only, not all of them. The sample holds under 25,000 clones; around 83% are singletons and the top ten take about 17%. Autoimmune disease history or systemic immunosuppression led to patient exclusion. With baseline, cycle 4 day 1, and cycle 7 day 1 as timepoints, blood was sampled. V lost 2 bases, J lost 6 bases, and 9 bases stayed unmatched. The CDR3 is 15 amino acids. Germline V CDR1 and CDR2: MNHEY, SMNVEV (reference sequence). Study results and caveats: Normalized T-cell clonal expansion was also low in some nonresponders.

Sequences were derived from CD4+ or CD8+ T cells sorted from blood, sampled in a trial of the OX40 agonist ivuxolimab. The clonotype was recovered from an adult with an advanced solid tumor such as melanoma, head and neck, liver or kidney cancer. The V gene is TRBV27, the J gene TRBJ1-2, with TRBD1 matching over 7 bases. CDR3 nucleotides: TGTGCCAGCAGTTTAACCCCGGGGACAGTTCATGGCTACACCTTC. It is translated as CASSLTPGTVHGYTF.